This T cell receptor (beta chain) was captured in a study of blood T cell repertoires in COVID-19 (dated by TCRdb to 2020 to 2022). Context from the whole study: The collaborator samples originated in the United States, Italy and Spain and spanned the acute and convalescent phases of COVID-19. The material from the prospective study consisted of cDNA or gDNA derived from T cells, B-cell-depleted T cells, or PBMCs. Subjects who had been exposed to COVID-19, were actively infected with it, or had recovered from it provided the deeply sampled blood TCRbeta repertoires that made up the dataset. The repertoires were released in a freely available public database meant as a resource for research on the immune response to SARS-CoV-2. The samples were drawn from the first 160 participants of the ongoing ImmuneRACE study and from 1,254 subjects provided by 6 global collaborators. Sample metadata almost always included a de-identified subject ID, COVID-19 status, age in years and sex. HLA class I and class II types, where available, came from metadata supplied by the sample provider rather than from assay-based typing.

The immunoSEQ Assay, a bias-controlled multiplex PCR, was used to amplify TCRbeta CDR3 regions from genomic DNA. The published analysis was carried out like this. The number of nucleated cells in each sample was estimated by amplification of reference gene primers within the assay. To quantify the absolute abundance of each unique TCRbeta CDR3 rearrangement, sequence reads were collapsed and filtered. For each sample, productive Simpson clonality was calculated by taking the square root of Simpson's diversity index across productive rearrangements. The immuneACCESS repertoire file appears here via TCRdb, limited to in-frame rearrangements. These files lack a portion of the clones; in checked studies, under half of the deficit traces to unresolved V genes, and the cause of the others is not known. V and J calls and clone size come straight from that table; D and trimming were deduced from the DNA. The sample contains 150,000 to 200,000 clones, 82% of them found a single time. The ten largest clones take up approximately 9.9% of the sample.

This clone was picked up a small number of times. What antigen it recognizes has not been identified. No qualities accompany the bases; no much larger clone lies one base away. Participants in the prospective study were aged roughly 18 to 89 years, lived in some 24 United States geographic areas, and enrolled through a virtual design. In the prospective study, participants were assigned to cohorts based on the clinical history participants reported in a screening survey and a study questionnaire. Recovered participants in ImmuneRACE Cohort 3 were defined as having two consecutive negative NP/OP PCR tests, clearance from a healthcare professional, or resolution of symptoms. Mobile phlebotomists in the prospective study collected whole blood, serum and a nasopharyngeal or oropharyngeal swab from every participant. Participants in the prospective study had the option to provide additional blood draws and questionnaires over a roughly two-month period. Before DNA extraction, blood samples from the prospective study were shipped at room temperature or frozen.

General findings and caveats noted by the study authors: The amount of clinical and demographic metadata varied by source and participant and was provided uncurated.

V loses 0 bases, J loses 1 base, and the germline ends lie 13 bases apart. CDR1 SGHRS and CDR2 YFSETQ were looked up in the germline V gene. The CDR3 starts with the cysteine, ends with the phenylalanine, and has 16 residues. Only the CDR3 DNA stays, 48 bases, in frame from base 1. The sequenced sample consisted of PBMCs or T cells enriched from blood (not recorded which). This chain joins TRBV5-1 to TRBJ1-1; the D gene is perhaps TRBD1, from 5 matching bases. The receptor was isolated from a man aged 45-65 years who had recovered from COVID-19. The sequence in DNA is TGCGCCAGCAGCTTGGCCGTCAGGGATGGGAACACTGAAGCTTTCTTT. It translates to CASSLAVRDGNTEAFF.